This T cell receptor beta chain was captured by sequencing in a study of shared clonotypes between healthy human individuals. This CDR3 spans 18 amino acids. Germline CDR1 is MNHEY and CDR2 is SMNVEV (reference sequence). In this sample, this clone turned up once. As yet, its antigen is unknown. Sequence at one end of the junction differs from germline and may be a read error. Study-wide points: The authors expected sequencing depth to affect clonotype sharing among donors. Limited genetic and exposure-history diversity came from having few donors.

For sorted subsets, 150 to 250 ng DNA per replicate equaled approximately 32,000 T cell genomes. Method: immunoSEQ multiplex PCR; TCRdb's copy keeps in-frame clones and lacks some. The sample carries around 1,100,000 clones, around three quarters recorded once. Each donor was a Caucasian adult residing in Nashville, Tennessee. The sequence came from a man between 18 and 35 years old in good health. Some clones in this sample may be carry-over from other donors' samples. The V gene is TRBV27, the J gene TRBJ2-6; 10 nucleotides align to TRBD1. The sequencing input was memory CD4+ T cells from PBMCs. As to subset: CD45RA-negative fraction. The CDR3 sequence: CASSRRDRGSSGADVLTF. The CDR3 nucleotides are TGTGCCAGCAGTCGGAGGGACAGGGGAAGCTCTGGGGCCGACGTCCTGACTTTC.